This TCR beta chain was identified during a study of T cells in localized non-small cell lung cancer. Sequencing was performed with immunoSEQ multiplex PCR; in TCRdb, only in-frame clones are kept and a portion is missing. Here the sample spans some 27,000 clones, roughly 90% being singletons. Specimen: peripheral blood, collected before any cancer treatment. The clonotype was recovered from a woman aged 18 to 50 with stage I lung adenocarcinoma.

The CDR3 sequence is CASSQTQLRGPNTEAFF. In DNA, the CDR3 is TGCGCCAGCAGCCAAACTCAACTAAGGGGTCCGAACACTGAAGCTTTCTTT. The chain combines TRBV4-1 with TRBJ1-1, with D maybe TRBD1 (5 bases). Trimming left V 2 bases short and J 1 base short, with 17 bases between. This CDR3 has 17 residues. The germline V gene encodes CDR1 MGHRA and CDR2 YSYEKL.